The clone carrying this T cell receptor (beta chain) has a count of ten or more. As yet, its antigen is unknown. This entry is derived from a study of T-cell memory formation after mild COVID-19. Overall study: TCR clusters were largely donor specific.

TCRdb passed the 5' RACE reads through MiXCR, listing each CDR3 protein once. The profile shows just under 150,000 distinct CDR3 sequences, 6% to 7% of them singletons. Findings and limits, study-wide: Mainly CM and EM harbored the contracting CD4+ clones; mainly EMRA harbored the CD8+ ones. A second wave expanding day 15 to 37 was CD4+-biased; contracting clones were balanced.

V dropped 3 bases and J dropped 6 bases, with 21 bases sitting between them. The CDR3 is made up of 17 amino acids. This TCR was recovered from an adult woman who had mild COVID-19 (a few samples of this study predate the infection). Cell type and time point are not known. The chain carries TRBV12-3 or TRBV12-4 and TRBJ1-5; D gene uncertain. Specimen: PBMCs or a T cell subset sorted from them (not recorded which). As DNA, the CDR3 is TGTGCCAGCAGTTTGGGCGATCCGGGAATTGCGGGTCAGCCCCAGCATTTT. Translating it yields CASSLGDPGIAGQPQHF.